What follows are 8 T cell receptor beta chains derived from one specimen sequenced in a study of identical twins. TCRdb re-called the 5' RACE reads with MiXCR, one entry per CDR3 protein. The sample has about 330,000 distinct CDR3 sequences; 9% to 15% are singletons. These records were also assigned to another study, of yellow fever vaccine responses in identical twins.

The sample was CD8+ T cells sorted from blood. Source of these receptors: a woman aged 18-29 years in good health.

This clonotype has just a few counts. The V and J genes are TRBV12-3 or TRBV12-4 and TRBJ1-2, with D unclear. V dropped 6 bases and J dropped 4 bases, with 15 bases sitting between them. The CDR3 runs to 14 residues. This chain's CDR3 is CASRGPQGSYGYTF. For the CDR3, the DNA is TGTGCCAGCAGGGGCCCTCAAGGGAGCTATGGCTACACCTTC.

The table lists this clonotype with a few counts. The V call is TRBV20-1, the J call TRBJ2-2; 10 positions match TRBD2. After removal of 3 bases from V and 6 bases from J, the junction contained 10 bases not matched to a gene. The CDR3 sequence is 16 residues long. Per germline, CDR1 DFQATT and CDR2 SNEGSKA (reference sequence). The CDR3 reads CSASGSSGSFSGELFF. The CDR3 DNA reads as TGCAGTGCTAGCGGGTCTAGCGGGAGTTTCTCCGGGGAGCTGTTTTTT.

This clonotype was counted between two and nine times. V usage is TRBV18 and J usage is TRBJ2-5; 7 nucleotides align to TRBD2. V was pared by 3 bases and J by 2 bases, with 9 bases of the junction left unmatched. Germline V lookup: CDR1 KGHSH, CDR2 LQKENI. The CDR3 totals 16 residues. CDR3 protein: CASSPREPPLQETQYF. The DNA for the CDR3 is TGTGCCAGCTCACCGCGGGAGCCCCCTTTACAAGAGACCCAGTACTTC.

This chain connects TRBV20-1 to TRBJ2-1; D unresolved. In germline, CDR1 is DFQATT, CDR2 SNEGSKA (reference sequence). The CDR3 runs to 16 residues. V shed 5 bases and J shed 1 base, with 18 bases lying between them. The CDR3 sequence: CSAPWAASWSYNEQFF. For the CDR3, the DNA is TGCAGTGCTCCCTGGGCGGCGAGTTGGTCCTACAATGAGCAGTTCTTC.

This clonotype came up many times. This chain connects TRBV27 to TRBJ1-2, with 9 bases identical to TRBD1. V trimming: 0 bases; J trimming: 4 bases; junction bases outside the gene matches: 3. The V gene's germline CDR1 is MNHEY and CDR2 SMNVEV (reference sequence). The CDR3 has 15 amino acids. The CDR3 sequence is CASSLSRTGVYGYTF. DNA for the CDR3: TGTGCCAGCAGTTTATCTCGGACAGGGGTCTATGGCTACACCTTC.

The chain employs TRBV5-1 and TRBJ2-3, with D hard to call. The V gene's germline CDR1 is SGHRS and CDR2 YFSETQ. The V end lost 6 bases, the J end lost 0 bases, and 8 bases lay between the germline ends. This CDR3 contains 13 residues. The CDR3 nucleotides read TGCGCCAGCACCCCGGAGAGCACAGATACGCAGTATTTT. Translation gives CASTPESTDTQYF. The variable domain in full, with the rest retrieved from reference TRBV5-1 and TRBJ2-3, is KAGVTQTPRYLIKTRGQQVTLSCSPISGHRSVSWYQQTPGQGLQFLFEYFSETQRNKGNFPGRFSGRQFSNSRSEMNVSTLELGDSALYLCASTPESTDTQYFGPGTRLTVL.

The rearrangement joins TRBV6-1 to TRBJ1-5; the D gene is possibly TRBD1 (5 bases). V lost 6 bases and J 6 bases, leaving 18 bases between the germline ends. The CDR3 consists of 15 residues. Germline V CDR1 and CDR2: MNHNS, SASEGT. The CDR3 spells CASSPTAGLGQPQHF. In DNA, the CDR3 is TGTGCCAGCAGCCCAACGGCAGGGCTCGGTCAGCCCCAGCATTTT.

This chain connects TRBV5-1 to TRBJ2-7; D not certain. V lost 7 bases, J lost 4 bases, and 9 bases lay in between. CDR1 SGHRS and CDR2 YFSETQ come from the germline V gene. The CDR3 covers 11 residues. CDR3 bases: TGCGCCAGCGGCGACCAGTACGAGCAGTACTTC. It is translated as CASGDQYEQYF.